This T cell receptor (beta chain) came from a study of breast tumors, draining lymph nodes, adjacent tissues (dated by TCRdb to about 2016). Broadly, across the study: Breast cancer patients provided tumor, adjacent nontumor tissue and axillary lymph nodes, and the study compared the TCR beta repertoires across these three sources. The study was designed to assess the relationships and possible T-cell exchange between tumor, surrounding tissue and draining lymph node repertoires in human breast cancer.

The table lists this clonotype with a count of one. Its recognized antigen is unknown. Possible read error: a much larger clone is one base away. Sequencing was carried out with an Illumina HiSeq 2000. Multiplex PCR amplification was used to generate the TCR beta chain libraries. The amplified TCR beta chain products were analyzed by high-throughput sequencing. TCRdb ran its own pipeline on the public reads, namely fastp trimming at Q25 and MiXCR clone calling, and kept in-frame beta chains. Each CDR3 protein appears once, grouped with its most common genes and DNA. Here the sample has more than 100,000 distinct CDR3 sequences; more than 20% occur a single time. Of the sample, about 2.6% falls within the top ten clones. From the cysteine up to the phenylalanine, the CDR3 has a length of 15 residues. Just the 45-base CDR3 DNA is kept, in frame starting at base 1. General findings and caveats noted by the study authors: Tumor T-cell repertoires showed less diversity than lymph node repertoires and more diversity than nontumor tissue repertoires, and tumor T-cell repertoires showed preferential V and J gene usage. The study presented the conclusion that tumor T cells originate in lymph nodes as consistent with a hypothesis, not as something directly demonstrated. The similarity between tumor and nontumor tissue repertoires was significantly greater in luminal-like breast cancer than in basal-like breast cancer. The data were considered consistent with the idea that most tumor T cells come from the lymph node and then expand in tumor tissue.

Lymph node samples came from the axillary draining lymph nodes of breast cancer patients. Specimen: axillary lymph node tissue. The sequence came from a female donor with breast cancer. Some clones in this sample may be carry-over from other donors' samples. The rearrangement combines TRBV12-3 or TRBV12-4 with TRBJ2-3; TRBD1 is a possible D gene, resting on 6 matching bases. CDR3 sequence: CACSQGWGGTDTQYF. The DNA sequence reads TGTGCCTGCAGTCAGGGGTGGGGTGGCACAGATACGCAGTATTTT.